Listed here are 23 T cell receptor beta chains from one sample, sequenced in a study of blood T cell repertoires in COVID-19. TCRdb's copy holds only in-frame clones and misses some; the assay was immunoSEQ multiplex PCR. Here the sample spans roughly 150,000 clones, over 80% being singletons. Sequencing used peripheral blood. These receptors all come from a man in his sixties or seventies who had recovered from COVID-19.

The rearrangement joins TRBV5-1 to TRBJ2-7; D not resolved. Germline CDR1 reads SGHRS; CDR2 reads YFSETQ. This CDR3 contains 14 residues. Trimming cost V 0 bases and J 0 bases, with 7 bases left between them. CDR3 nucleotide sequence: TGCGCCAGCAGCTTGGTTGCGGACTCCTACGAGCAGTACTTC. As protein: CASSLVADSYEQYF. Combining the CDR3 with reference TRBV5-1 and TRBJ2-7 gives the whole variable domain KAGVTQTPRYLIKTRGQQVTLSCSPISGHRSVSWYQQTPGQGLQFLFEYFSETQRNKGNFPGRFSGRQFSNSRSEMNVSTLELGDSALYLCASSLVADSYEQYFGPGTRLTVT.

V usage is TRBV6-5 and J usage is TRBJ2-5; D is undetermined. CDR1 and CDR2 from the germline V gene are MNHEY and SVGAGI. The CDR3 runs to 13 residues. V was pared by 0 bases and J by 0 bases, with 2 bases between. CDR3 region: CASSYSYQETQYF. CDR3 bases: TGTGCCAGCAGTTACTCCTACCAAGAGACCCAGTACTTC.

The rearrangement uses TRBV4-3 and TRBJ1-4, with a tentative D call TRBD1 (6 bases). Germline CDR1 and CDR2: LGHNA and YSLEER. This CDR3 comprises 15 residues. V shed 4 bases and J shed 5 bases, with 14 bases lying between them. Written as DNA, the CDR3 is TGCGCCAGCAGCCTACAGGGCAACTCGAATGAAAAACTGTTTTTT. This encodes CASSLQGNSNEKLFF.

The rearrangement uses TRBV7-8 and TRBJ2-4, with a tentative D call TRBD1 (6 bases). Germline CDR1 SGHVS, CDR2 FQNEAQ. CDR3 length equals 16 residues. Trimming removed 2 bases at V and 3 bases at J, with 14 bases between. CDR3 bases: TGTGCCAGCAGCTTATTACCAGGGGTGGACAAAAACATTCAGTACTTC. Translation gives CASSLLPGVDKNIQYF.

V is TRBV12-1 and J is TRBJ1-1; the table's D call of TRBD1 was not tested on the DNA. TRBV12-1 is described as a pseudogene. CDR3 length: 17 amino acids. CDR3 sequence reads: CASSSKNRDRGNTEAFF. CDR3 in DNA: TGTGCCAGCAGCTCGAAAAACCGGGACAGGGGGAACACTGAAGCTTTCTTT.

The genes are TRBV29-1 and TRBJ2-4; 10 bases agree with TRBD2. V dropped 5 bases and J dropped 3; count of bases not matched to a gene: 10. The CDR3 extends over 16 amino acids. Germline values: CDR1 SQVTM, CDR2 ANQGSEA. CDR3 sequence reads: CSVRVAGGHGKNIQYF. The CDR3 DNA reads TGCAGCGTTCGGGTAGCGGGAGGCCACGGCAAAAACATTCAGTACTTC.

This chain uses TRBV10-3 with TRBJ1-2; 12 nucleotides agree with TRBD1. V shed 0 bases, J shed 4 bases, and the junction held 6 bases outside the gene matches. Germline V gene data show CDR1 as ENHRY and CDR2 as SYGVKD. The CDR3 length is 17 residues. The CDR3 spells CAISESGDRGRIYGYTF. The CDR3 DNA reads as TGTGCCATCAGTGAGTCGGGGGACAGGGGGCGTATCTATGGCTACACCTTC.

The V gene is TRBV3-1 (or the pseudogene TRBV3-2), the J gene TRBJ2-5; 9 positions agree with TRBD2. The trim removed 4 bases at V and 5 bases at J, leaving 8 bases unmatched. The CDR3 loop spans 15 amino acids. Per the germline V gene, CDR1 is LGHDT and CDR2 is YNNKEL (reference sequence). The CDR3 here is CASSPLSGSMETQYF. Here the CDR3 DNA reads TGTGCCAGCAGCCCCCTTAGCGGGAGTATGGAGACCCAGTACTTC.

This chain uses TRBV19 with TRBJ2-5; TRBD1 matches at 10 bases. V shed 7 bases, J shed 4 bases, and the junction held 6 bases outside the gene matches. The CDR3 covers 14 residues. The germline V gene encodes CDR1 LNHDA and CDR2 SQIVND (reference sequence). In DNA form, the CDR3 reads TGTGCCAGTACGACCGGGACAGGGGTAGAGACCCAGTACTTC. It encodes CASTTGTGVETQYF.

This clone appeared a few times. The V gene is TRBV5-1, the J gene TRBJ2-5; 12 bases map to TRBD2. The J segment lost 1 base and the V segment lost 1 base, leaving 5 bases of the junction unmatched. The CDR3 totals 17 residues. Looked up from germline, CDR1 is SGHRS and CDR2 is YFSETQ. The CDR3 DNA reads TGCGCCAGCAGCTTGAGTCTAGCGGGAGGGCCCCAAGAGACCCAGTACTTC. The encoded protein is CASSLSLAGGPQETQYF.

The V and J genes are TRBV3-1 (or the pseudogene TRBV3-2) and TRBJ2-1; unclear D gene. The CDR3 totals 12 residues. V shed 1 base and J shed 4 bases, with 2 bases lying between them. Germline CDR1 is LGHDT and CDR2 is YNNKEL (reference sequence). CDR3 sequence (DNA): TGTGCCAGCAGCCAAGCATACAATGAGCAGTTCTTC. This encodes CASSQAYNEQFF.

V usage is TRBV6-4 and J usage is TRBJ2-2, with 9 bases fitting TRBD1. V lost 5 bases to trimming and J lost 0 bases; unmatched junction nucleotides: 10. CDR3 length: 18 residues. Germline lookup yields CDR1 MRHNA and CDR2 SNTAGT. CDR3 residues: CASSSLGQGLSNTGELFF. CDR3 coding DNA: TGTGCCAGCAGTTCCCTAGGACAGGGGCTTTCGAACACCGGGGAGCTGTTTTTT.

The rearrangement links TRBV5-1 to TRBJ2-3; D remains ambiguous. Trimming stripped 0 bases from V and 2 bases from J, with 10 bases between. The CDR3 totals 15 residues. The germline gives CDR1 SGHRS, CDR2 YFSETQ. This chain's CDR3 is CASSLVGYFTDTQYF. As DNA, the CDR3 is TGCGCCAGCAGCTTGGTGGGCTACTTCACAGATACGCAGTATTTT.

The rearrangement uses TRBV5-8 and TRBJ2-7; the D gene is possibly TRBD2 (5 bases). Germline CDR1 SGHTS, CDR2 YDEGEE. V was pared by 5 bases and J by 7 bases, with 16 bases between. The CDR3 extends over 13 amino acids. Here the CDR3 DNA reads TGTGCCAGCAGACCCGGGAACCCGGGAGAGCAGTACTTC. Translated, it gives CASRPGNPGEQYF.

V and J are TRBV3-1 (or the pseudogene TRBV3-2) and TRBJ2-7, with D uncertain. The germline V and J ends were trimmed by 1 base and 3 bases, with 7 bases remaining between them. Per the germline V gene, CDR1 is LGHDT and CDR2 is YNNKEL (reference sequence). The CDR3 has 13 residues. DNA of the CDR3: TGTGCCAGCAGCCAAGGGTACAGCTACGAGCAGTACTTC. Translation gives CASSQGYSYEQYF.

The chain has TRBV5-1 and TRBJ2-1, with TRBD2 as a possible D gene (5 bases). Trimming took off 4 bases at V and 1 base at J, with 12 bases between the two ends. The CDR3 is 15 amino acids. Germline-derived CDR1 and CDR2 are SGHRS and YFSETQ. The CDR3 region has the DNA TGCGCCAGCAGCCCCGGACTGGATTCCTACAATGAGCAGTTCTTC. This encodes CASSPGLDSYNEQFF.

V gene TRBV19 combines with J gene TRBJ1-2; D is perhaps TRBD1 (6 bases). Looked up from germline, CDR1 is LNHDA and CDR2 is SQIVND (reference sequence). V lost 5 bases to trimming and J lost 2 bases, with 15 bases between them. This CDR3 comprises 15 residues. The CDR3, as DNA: TGTGCCAGTAGTCCAACAGGGATGGAAAACTATGGCTACACCTTC. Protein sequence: CASSPTGMENYGYTF. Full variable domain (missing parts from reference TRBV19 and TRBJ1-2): DGGITQSPKYLFRKEGQNVTLSCEQNLNHDAMYWYRQDPGQGLRLIYYSQIVNDFQKGDIAEGYSVSREKKESFPLTVTSAQKNPTAFYLCASSPTGMENYGYTFGSGTRLTVV.

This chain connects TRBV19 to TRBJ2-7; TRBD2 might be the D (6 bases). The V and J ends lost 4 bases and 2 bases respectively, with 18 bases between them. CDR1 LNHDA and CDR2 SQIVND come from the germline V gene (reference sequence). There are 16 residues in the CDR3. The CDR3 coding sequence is TGTGCCAGTAGTACGCCTGGGGGGAGCGGCACCTACGAGCAGTACTTC. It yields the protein CASSTPGGSGTYEQYF.

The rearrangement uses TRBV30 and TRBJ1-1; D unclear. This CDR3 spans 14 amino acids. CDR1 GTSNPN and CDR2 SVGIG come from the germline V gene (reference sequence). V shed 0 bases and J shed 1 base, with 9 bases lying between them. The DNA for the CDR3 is TGTGCCTGGAGTGTAAGCTCAGGGAACACTGAAGCTTTCTTT. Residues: CAWSVSSGNTEAFF.

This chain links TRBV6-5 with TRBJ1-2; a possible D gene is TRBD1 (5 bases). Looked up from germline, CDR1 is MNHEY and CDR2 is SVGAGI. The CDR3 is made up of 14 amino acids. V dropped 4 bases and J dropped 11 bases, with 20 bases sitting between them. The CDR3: CASSFGSGKSGYTF. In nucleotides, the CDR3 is TGTGCCAGCAGTTTCGGCTCAGGGAAGAGTGGTTACACCTTC.

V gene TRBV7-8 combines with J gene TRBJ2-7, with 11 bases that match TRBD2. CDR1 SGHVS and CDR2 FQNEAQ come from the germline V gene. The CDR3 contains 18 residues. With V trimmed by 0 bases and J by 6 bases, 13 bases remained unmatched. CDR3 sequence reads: CASSLATSGSLEASEQYF. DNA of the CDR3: TGTGCCAGCAGCTTAGCAACTAGCGGGAGTTTGGAGGCCTCCGAGCAGTACTTC.

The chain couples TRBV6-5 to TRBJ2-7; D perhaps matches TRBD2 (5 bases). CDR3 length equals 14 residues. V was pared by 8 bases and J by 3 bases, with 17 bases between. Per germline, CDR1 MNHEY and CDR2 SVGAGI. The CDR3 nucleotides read TGTGCCAGCCAGGTCCGGGGAAGGGTCTACGAGCAGTACTTC. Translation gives CASQVRGRVYEQYF.

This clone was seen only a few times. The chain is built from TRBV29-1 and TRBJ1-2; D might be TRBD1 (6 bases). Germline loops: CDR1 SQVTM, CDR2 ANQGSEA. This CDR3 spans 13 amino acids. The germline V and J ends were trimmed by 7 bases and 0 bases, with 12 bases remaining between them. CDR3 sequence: CSALGGTNYGYTF. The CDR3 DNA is TGCAGCGCCTTAGGGGGTACTAACTATGGCTACACCTTC.